A single sample is the source of the 15 T cell receptor beta chains below, sequenced in a study of T cell repertoires in cytomegalovirus infection (dated by TCRdb to between 2019 and 2020). These reads were obtained on an Illumina HiSeq 1500. TCRdb applied fastp at Q25 and MiXCR to the public reads, then kept only in-frame beta chains. A single entry per CDR3 protein holds the most common genes and DNA from its merged rows. The sample table contains about 260,000 distinct CDR3 sequences; only one count was recorded for roughly an eighth of them. Jointly, the top ten make up about 10% of the sample. What was sequenced was PBMCs. The receptors originated from a human donor in good health (CMV status not recorded). Some clones in this sample may be carry-over from other donors' samples.

There are a few counts of this clonotype. The CDR3 is CASSRQNSYNEQFF. CDR3 nucleotide sequence: TGTGCCAGCAGCAGACAGAACTCCTACAATGAGCAGTTCTTC. The V call is TRBV6-2 or TRBV6-3, the J call TRBJ2-1, with D possibly TRBD1 on 5 matching bases. Trimming took off 6 bases at V and 0 bases at J, with 9 bases between the two ends. CDR1 and CDR2 from the germline V gene are MNHEY and SVGEGT. The CDR3 is 14 amino acids.

The chain combines TRBV4-1 with TRBJ2-2; D remains ambiguous. CDR1 is MGHRA, CDR2 YSYEKL, per germline. The CDR3 has 16 residues. V lost 2 bases and J 1 base, leaving 11 bases between the germline ends. The CDR3 reads CASSQSGSVNTGELFF. CDR3 sequence (DNA): TGCGCCAGCAGCCAAAGTGGGTCGGTGAACACCGGGGAGCTGTTTTTT.

This clonotype turned up a few times. The chain carries TRBV29-1 and TRBJ1-2, with D hard to call. Germline lookup yields CDR1 SQVTM and CDR2 ANQGSEA. V was shortened by 2 bases and J by 5 bases, with 12 bases between the two germline ends. The CDR3 contains 13 residues. The CDR3 bases are TGCAGCGTTGAACAGGACCCCGGATATGGCTACACCTTC. It specifies CSVEQDPGYGYTF.

The table lists this clonotype with many counts. The chain carries TRBV6-2 or TRBV6-3 and TRBJ2-1; 9 nucleotides match TRBD2. Germline lookup yields CDR1 MNHEY and CDR2 SVGEGT. After removal of 0 bases from V and 4 bases from J, the junction contained 10 bases not matched to a gene. The CDR3 runs to 18 residues. The CDR3 spells CASSYSGLAGTPYNEQFF. CDR3 bases: TGTGCCAGCAGTTACTCGGGGCTAGCGGGAACCCCATACAATGAGCAGTTCTTC.

This clonotype has just a few counts. This chain joins TRBV14 and TRBJ2-3, with a weak D call TRBD1 (6 bases). The CDR3 is made up of 15 amino acids. Germline V gives CDR1 SGHDN, CDR2 FVKESK. V was shortened by 4 bases and J by 1 base, with 12 bases between the two germline ends. The CDR3 nucleotides read TGTGCCAGCAGCCCACAGGGTTATGGCACAGATACGCAGTATTTT. Translation: CASSPQGYGTDTQYF. The whole variable domain, remainder taken from reference TRBV14 and TRBJ2-3, is EAGVTQFPSHSVIEKGQTVTLRCDPISGHDNLYWYRRVMGKEIKFLLHFVKESKQDESGMPNNRFLAERTGGTYSTLKVQPAELEDSGVYFCASSPQGYGTDTQYFGPGTRLTVL.

This chain uses TRBV5-1 with TRBJ1-2, with a weak D call TRBD1 (6 bases). The CDR3 covers 16 residues. Germline CDR1 is SGHRS and CDR2 is YFSETQ. V lost 4 bases and J lost 7, with 23 bases in between. The CDR3 is CASSPPRDTWSFGYTF. The CDR3, as DNA: TGCGCCAGCAGCCCCCCCCGGGACACATGGAGTTTTGGCTACACCTTC. The whole variable domain, remainder taken from reference TRBV5-1 and TRBJ1-2, is KAGVTQTPRYLIKTRGQQVTLSCSPISGHRSVSWYQQTPGQGLQFLFEYFSETQRNKGNFPGRFSGRQFSNSRSEMNVSTLELGDSALYLCASSPPRDTWSFGYTFGSGTRLTVV.

This clonotype has only one observation. The genes are TRBV4-3 and TRBJ2-1; 16 bases map to TRBD2. The germline V gene has CDR1 LGHNA and CDR2 YSLEER. J lost 1 base, V lost 3 bases, and 3 bases had no gene match. The CDR3 spans 18 residues. The CDR3 reads CASSQGLAGGPSYNEQFF. For the CDR3, the DNA is TGCGCCAGCAGCCAGGGACTAGCGGGAGGGCCGTCCTACAATGAGCAGTTCTTC.

This clonotype was recorded many times. This chain connects TRBV7-6 to TRBJ2-3; D is possibly TRBD2 (6 bases). V was pared by 1 base and J by 1 base, with 15 bases between. Germline V gene sequence: CDR1 SGHVS, CDR2 FNYEAQ. CDR3 length equals 17 residues. Here the CDR3 DNA reads TGTGCCAGCAGCTTAGTATCCCGGGAGACCCGCACAGATACGCAGTATTTT. Residues: CASSLVSRETRTDTQYF.

This sequence joins TRBV27 and TRBJ1-1; TRBD1 is a possible D gene (6 bases). In germline, CDR1 is MNHEY, CDR2 SMNVEV (reference sequence). V lost 6 bases, J lost 3 bases, and 20 bases lay in between. The CDR3 is 16 residues long. The CDR3 spells CASSRTVGGGYTEAFF. The CDR3 DNA reads TGTGCCAGCAGCCGAACCGTAGGGGGTGGGTACACTGAAGCTTTCTTT.

This clonotype occurred many times. J is TRBJ1-5 and V is TRBV28; D gene uncertain. V lost 7 bases and J 4 bases, leaving 8 bases between the germline ends. The CDR3 loop spans 12 amino acids. Germline lookup yields CDR1 MDHEN and CDR2 SYDVKM. This CDR3 reads CASKQVNQPQHF. CDR3 in DNA: TGTGCCAGCAAGCAGGTTAATCAGCCCCAGCATTTT.

The chain uses TRBV19 and TRBJ1-5; D unresolved. This CDR3 has 13 residues. Germline V gene sequence: CDR1 LNHDA, CDR2 SQIVND (reference sequence). Trimming took off 0 bases at V and 5 bases at J, with 5 bases between the two ends. CDR3 amino acids: CASSIDTHQPQHF. For the CDR3, the DNA is TGTGCCAGTAGTATAGACACCCATCAGCCCCAGCATTTT.

This chain connects TRBV10-3 to TRBJ1-5; D unresolved. Germline V gene data show CDR1 as ENHRY and CDR2 as SYGVKD. The V end lost 3 bases, the J end lost 0 bases, and 9 bases lay between the germline ends. There are 15 residues in the CDR3. DNA of the CDR3: TGTGCCATCAGTGAACTAGACGATAGCAATCAGCCCCAGCATTTT. Its protein product is CAISELDDSNQPQHF.

This clonotype was recorded at least ten times. The J gene is TRBJ1-4, the V gene TRBV7-9, with D maybe TRBD1 (5 bases). The CDR3 loop spans 12 amino acids. Trimming cost V 6 bases and J 6 bases, with 8 bases left between them. Germline lookup yields CDR1 SEHNR and CDR2 FQNEAQ (reference sequence). CDR3 sequence reads: CASRTADEKLFF. The CDR3 DNA reads TGTGCCAGCAGGACAGCGGATGAAAAACTGTTTTTT.

The V and J genes are TRBV20-1 and TRBJ1-2, with D uncertain. This CDR3 is 15 amino acids long. In germline, CDR1 is DFQATT, CDR2 SNEGSKA (reference sequence). The germline V and J ends were trimmed by 5 bases and 5 bases, with 21 bases remaining between them. CDR3 nucleotides: TGCAGTGCTCAAGGCGCCAGAGCGGAAAAGTATGGCTACACCTTC. This gives the protein CSAQGARAEKYGYTF.

This clonotype has ten or more counts. The chain uses TRBV7-2 and TRBJ1-5; perhaps TRBD1 as D (5 bases). This CDR3 is 15 amino acids long. Germline V lookup: CDR1 SGHTA, CDR2 FQGNSA. Trimming cost V 5 bases and J 4 bases, with 15 bases left between them. This CDR3 reads CASSLSAGINQPQHF. The CDR3 nucleotides read TGTGCCAGCAGCCTTAGCGCAGGGATAAATCAGCCCCAGCATTTT. Full variable domain (remainder filled in from reference TRBV7-2 and TRBJ1-5): GAGVSQSPSNKVTEKGKDVELRCDPISGHTALYWYRQSLGQGLEFLIYFQGNSAPDKSGLPSDRFSAERTGGSVSTLTIQRTQQEDSAVYLCASSLSAGINQPQHFGDGTRLSIL.